Listed below are T cell receptor beta chains from one sample, sequenced in a study of T cells after yellow fever vaccination. One entry per CDR3 protein results from TCRdb running MiXCR on the 5' RACE reads. Of hundreds of thousands of distinct CDR3 sequences in the sample, roughly 13% are singletons; the top ten hold over 11%. The sequencing used PBMCs, collected on the day of the yellow fever booster vaccination. These receptors were collected from a man aged 25-45 years who received the YFV17D yellow fever vaccine. Each CDR3 is given with its conserved first and last residue. The order of the fields is J gene, clone size, D gene, V gene, CDR3 DNA, CDR3 protein. The D gene is left open where the match is weak. Clone size is shown for a subset of rows, as once, few, many or a class of expanded clone.

TRBJ2-7,few,.,TRBV5-1,TGCGCCAGCAGCTTGCCCGACCCACCCCACTACGAGCAGTACTTC,CASSLPDPPHYEQYF
TRBJ1-1,.,.,TRBV10-3,TGTGCCATCAGTGATCAGGGTAAGGGCACTGAAGCTTTCTTT,CAISDQGKGTEAFF
TRBJ2-2,.,.,TRBV7-9,TGTGCCAGCAGCCGCAAGGGACTGTCGAACACCGGGGAGCTGTTTTTT,CASSRKGLSNTGELFF
TRBJ2-1,once,TRBD2,TRBV7-8,TGTGCCAGCAGCTTCCATACTAGCGGTAGCTCCTACAATGAGCAGTTCTTC,CASSFHTSGSSYNEQFF
TRBJ2-2,.,TRBD2,TRBV4-3,TGCGCCAGCAGCCATAACCAAGCGGGAGCCGGGGAGCTGTTTTTT,CASSHNQAGAGELFF
TRBJ2-7,.,TRBD2,TRBV20-1,TGCAGTGCTAGGGAGGGACTAAACTACGAGCAGTACTTC,CSAREGLNYEQYF
TRBJ2-1,few,.,TRBV10-3,TGTGCCATCAGGAACCTATCCTACAATGAGCAGTTCTTC,CAIRNLSYNEQFF
TRBJ2-7,few,TRBD2,TRBV29-1,TGCAGCGTTTCGGGCGGGGGAGGCGAGCAGTACTTC,CSVSGGGGEQYF
TRBJ2-5,few,TRBD2,TRBV20-1,TGCAGTGCTCCGGGACTAGCGGAGACCCAGTACTTC,CSAPGLAETQYF
TRBJ2-5,many,.,TRBV14,TGTGCCAGCAGCCAAGAACAGTACCAAGAGACCCAGTACTTC,CASSQEQYQETQYF
TRBJ1-1,few,.,TRBV18,TGTGCCAGCTCACCATCCAGGGAAGATGCTTTCTTT,CASSPSREDAFF
TRBJ2-3,few,TRBD2,TRBV6-2/TRBV6-3,TGTGCCAGCAGTTCCCCGATGACTAGCGGGAGATTGTCCACAGATACGCAGTATTTT,CASSSPMTSGRLSTDTQYF
TRBJ2-1,few,TRBD2,TRBV7-9,TGTGCCAGCAGCTTAGCGCTAGCGGGAGCACACAATGAGCAGTTCTTC,CASSLALAGAHNEQFF